The TCR beta chain described here comes from a study of T cells after yellow fever vaccination. General study findings and limits: Faster peaking, at day 5 versus 15, marked a secondary response that was weaker.

The CDR3 totals 16 residues. The V segment lost 2 bases and the J segment 3 bases; nucleotides outside the gene matches: 4. The sample holds many counts of this clonotype. Antigen unknown. Via MiXCR, TCRdb re-called the 5' RACE reads, giving one row per CDR3 protein. This sample has approximately 240,000 distinct CDR3 sequences, with roughly 4% found just once. The source material was PBMCs, sampled 15 days after the yellow fever booster vaccination. This clonotype was obtained from a man aged 18 to 30 who received the YFV17D yellow fever vaccine. V and J are TRBV12-3 or TRBV12-4 and TRBJ2-7; 13 bases match TRBD2. CDR3 in amino acids: CASSLPGLAGFYEQYF. CDR3 in DNA: TGTGCCAGCAGTTTACCGGGACTAGCGGGGTTCTACGAGCAGTACTTC.